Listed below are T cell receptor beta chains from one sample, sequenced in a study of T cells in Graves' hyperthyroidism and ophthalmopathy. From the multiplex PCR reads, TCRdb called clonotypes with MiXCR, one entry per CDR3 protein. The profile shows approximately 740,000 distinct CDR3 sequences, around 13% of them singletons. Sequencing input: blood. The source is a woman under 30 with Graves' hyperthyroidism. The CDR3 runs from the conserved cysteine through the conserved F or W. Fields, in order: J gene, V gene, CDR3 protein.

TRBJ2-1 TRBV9 CASSVDEGEQFF
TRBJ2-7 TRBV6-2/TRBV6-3 CASSPSHSVASYEQYF
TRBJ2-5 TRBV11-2 CASSSNRGETQYF
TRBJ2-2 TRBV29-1 CSVGRDTGELFF
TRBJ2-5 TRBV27 CASSAGLELQETQYF
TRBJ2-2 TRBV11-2 CASSSTSGSPTGELFF
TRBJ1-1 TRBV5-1 CASSLDLGPTEAFF
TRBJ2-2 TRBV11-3 CASSLDRVSGSPGELFF
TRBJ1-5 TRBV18 CASSPAIVGLNQPQHF
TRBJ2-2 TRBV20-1 CSVTSGRNTGELFF
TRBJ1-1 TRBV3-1 CASSQAGTVGAFF
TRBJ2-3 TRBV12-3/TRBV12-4 CASSFGGLAGRSTDTQYF
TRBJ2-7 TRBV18 CASSLKINSYEQYF
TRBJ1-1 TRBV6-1 CASSEAAGGQAFF
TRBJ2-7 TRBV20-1 CSADSTYEQYF
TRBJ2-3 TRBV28 CASSPIAGGLTDTQYF
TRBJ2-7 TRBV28 CASSLGTFEYF
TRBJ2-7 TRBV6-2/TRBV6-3 CASSFAGGNSYEQYF
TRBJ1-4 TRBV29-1 CSVAEDRNEKLFF
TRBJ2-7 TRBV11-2 CASSSGTGNEQYF
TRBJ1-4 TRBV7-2 CASSLDRPSGEKLFF
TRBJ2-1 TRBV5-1 CASSSLQGARSNEQFF
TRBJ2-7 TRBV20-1 CSARDLGTSGRVRAEQYF
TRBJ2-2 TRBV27 CASSSRDTNTGELFF
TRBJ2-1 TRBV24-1 CATSERLAGVNEQFF
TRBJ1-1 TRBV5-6 CASSGEWGNTEAFF
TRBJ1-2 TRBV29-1 CSSTGPGYTF
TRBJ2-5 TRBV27 CASSLHALAGFQETQYF
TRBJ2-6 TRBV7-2 CASSFRTGANVLTF
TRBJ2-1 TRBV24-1 CASSGTSGFRDYNEQFF
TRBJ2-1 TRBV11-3 CASSAPGLAGVEFIDEQFF
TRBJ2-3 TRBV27 CASKLGGRGADTQYF
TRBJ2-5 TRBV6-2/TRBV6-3 CASSPALGRKETQYF
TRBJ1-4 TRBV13 CASSFSPTNEKLFF
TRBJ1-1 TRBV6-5 CASSYSIRGVTTEAFF
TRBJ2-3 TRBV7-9 CASSRTVIAGAKTGTDTQYF
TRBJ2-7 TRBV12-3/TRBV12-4 CASSDQVSSYEQYF
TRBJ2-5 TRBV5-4 CASSFSLQTQETQYF
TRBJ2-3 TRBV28 CASNGQGATPTDTQYF
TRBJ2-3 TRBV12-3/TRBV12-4 CASSSVGITTDTQYF
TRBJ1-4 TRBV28 CASSRTAAEKLFF
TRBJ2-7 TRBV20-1 CSARTQRDYYEQYF
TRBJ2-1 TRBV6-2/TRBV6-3 CASSYLETSVFNEQFF
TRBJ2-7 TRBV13 CASSPRWSTYEQYF
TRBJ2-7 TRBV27 CASSLSGAPYEQYF